This T cell receptor (beta chain) was sequenced during a study of T cells in Graves' hyperthyroidism and ophthalmopathy. Regarding the study as a whole: The model anticipated ophthalmopathy a median approximately 6.5 months pre-onset.

Each person with ophthalmopathy scored at least 3 on the Clinical Activity Score, reached NOSPECS grade 4 or higher, and had been ill under 3 months. Used for diagnoses were clinical symptoms, serum thyroxine and TRAb, thyroid ultrasound and orbital computed tomography. As to this clonotype: The antigen is not known.

It was RNA transcripts that yielded the amplified TCR beta CDR3 regions. First-round RT-PCR of the TCR CDR3 relied on the HTBI primer set. TCRdb itself ran the multiplex PCR reads through MiXCR, one entry per CDR3 protein. The sample carries about 380,000 distinct CDR3 sequences, around 18% recorded once. Germline CDR1 MNHNS, CDR2 SASEGT. Losses at the gene ends were 5 bases for V and 7 bases for J; bases not matched to a gene: 9. CDR3 length: 15 residues. The TCR comes from a man aged 18 to 29 with Graves' ophthalmopathy. The rearrangement joins TRBV6-1 to TRBJ1-1, with TRBD1 identical over 11 bases. The specimen was blood. The CDR3 reads CASSSGQGAGSEAFF. DNA of the CDR3: TGTGCCAGCAGTAGCGGACAGGGGGCTGGTAGTGAAGCTTTCTTT.